This T cell receptor beta chain was sequenced for a study of early T cells in non-severe SARS-CoV-2 infection. At the level of the study: Whole-blood bulk RNA, unsorted, was sequenced, and chains were unpaired.

At least ten counts were recorded for this clonotype. Its antigen is unidentified. TCRdb recomputed calls from the 5' RACE reads with MiXCR, one row per CDR3 protein. The table includes 70,000 to 75,000 distinct CDR3 sequences, roughly 13% detected once. Overall study results and limits: Anti-spike CD8 specificities were favored by VDJdb matching, whose results missed private and CD4 specificities.

The sequencing input was whole blood. The receptor was isolated from an adult who was a healthcare worker with PCR-confirmed SARS-CoV-2 infection or an uninfected control (not recorded which).

Here the CDR3 reads CASNDRGTRETQYF. CDR3 coding DNA: TGTGCCAGTAACGACAGGGGGACAAGAGAGACCCAGTACTTC. The chain carries TRBV2 and TRBJ2-5; 9 positions match TRBD1. V shed 9 bases, J shed 4 bases, and the junction held 9 bases outside the gene matches. There are 14 residues in the CDR3. Germline lookup yields CDR1 SNHLY and CDR2 FYNNEI. The entire variable domain, with the rest obtained from reference TRBV2 and TRBJ2-5, is as follows: EPEVTQTPSHQVTQMGQEVILRCVPISNHLYFYWYRQILGQKVEFLVSFYNNEISEKSEIFDDQFSVERPDGSNFTLKIRSTKLEDSAMYFCASNDRGTRETQYFGPGTRLLVL.